This T cell receptor (beta chain) was captured by sequencing in a study of cytomegalovirus exposure and HLA in healthy donors. The study ran its PCR with 60 Vbeta and 13 Jbeta primers. Method: immunoSEQ multiplex PCR; TCRdb's copy keeps in-frame clones and lacks some. The data contain some 150,000 clones, about four fifths of them seen just once; the ten biggest clones take up about 4.5%. The specimen sequenced was PBMCs. The sequence derives from a man younger than 45 in good health and CMV-seronegative.

The CDR3 nucleotides read TGTGCCAGCAAGGGGTACGGGGGAGCTCACACTGAAGCTTTCTTT. Its translation: CASKGYGGAHTEAFF. V usage is TRBV2 and J usage is TRBJ1-1, with a tentative D call TRBD1 (5 bases). Germline lookup yields CDR1 SNHLY and CDR2 FYNNEI. The CDR3 is 15 residues long. V lost 7 bases and J lost 3, with 18 bases in between.